This entry lists 32 T cell receptor beta chains sequenced from one sample in a study of cytotoxic CD8 clonotypes in ibrutinib-treated CLL. The data were produced by immunoSEQ multiplex PCR, yet TCRdb's version contains in-frame clones alone and is incomplete. The data hold about 300,000 clones, with roughly four fifths observed a single time. Sequencing was performed on PBMCs, taken at disease progression, from a patient treated with ibrutinib. All receptors come from a human donor with chronic lymphocytic leukemia.

V is TRBV18 and J is TRBJ1-2; TRBD1 is a possible D gene (5 bases). Germline V gives CDR1 KGHSH, CDR2 LQKENI. Trimming pared 1 base from V and 2 bases from J, leaving 14 bases between. CDR3 size: 16 residues. CDR3 coding DNA: TGTGCCAGCTCACCACTTTCGGGGAGGGGAAACTATGGCTACACCTTC. This sequence encodes CASSPLSGRGNYGYTF.

V usage is TRBV5-1 and J usage is TRBJ2-7; 7 bases align to TRBD1. Germline CDR1 SGHRS, CDR2 YFSETQ. The V segment lost 3 bases and the J segment 4 bases; nucleotides outside the gene matches: 10. This CDR3 contains 15 residues. CDR3 DNA sequence: TGCGCCAGCAGCTCGGGACAGAGCCTAATATACGAGCAGTACTTC. Its translation is CASSSGQSLIYEQYF.

The V call is TRBV29-1, the J call TRBJ2-7; 8 bases match TRBD1. The V gene's germline CDR1 is SQVTM and CDR2 ANQGSEA. V lost 6 bases to trimming and J lost 3 bases; unmatched junction nucleotides: 4. The CDR3 consists of 12 residues. The chain's CDR3 is CSVDDRGYEQYF. The CDR3 nucleotides are TGCAGCGTCGACGACAGGGGCTACGAGCAGTACTTC.

This clone was counted between two and nine times. The chain carries TRBV10-2 and TRBJ1-5; 8 nucleotides line up with TRBD1. The CDR3 totals 14 residues. The germline V gene encodes CDR1 WSHSY and CDR2 SAAADI. The V and J ends lost 6 bases and 2 bases, in that order; junction bases with no gene match: 3. The CDR3 loop is CASSGDRRNQPQHF. The CDR3, as DNA: TGCGCCAGCAGCGGGGACAGGCGCAATCAGCCCCAGCATTTT.

The rearrangement links TRBV7-2 to TRBJ2-1, with a tentative D call TRBD2 (6 bases). The CDR3 is 12 amino acids. Germline CDR1 reads SGHTA; CDR2 reads FQGNSA. Trimming took off 3 bases at V and 10 bases at J, with 10 bases between the two ends. This CDR3 is CASSFGGAEQFF. CDR3 sequence (DNA): TGTGCCAGCAGCTTTGGCGGGGCCGAGCAGTTCTTC.

The rearrangement joins TRBV28 to TRBJ1-1; perhaps TRBD1 as D (5 bases). The CDR3 loop spans 15 amino acids. Per the germline V gene, CDR1 is MDHEN and CDR2 is SYDVKM. Trimming left V 2 bases short and J 3 bases short, with 13 bases between. The CDR3 sequence: CASSLGARGDTEAFF. The CDR3 DNA sequence: TGTGCCAGCAGTTTAGGGGCTCGGGGGGACACTGAAGCTTTCTTT. The whole variable domain, filled in from reference TRBV28 and TRBJ1-1, reads DVKVTQSSRYLVKRTGEKVFLECVQDMDHENMFWYRQDPGLGLRLIYFSYDVKMKEKGDIPEGYSVSREKKERFSLILESASTNQTSMYLCASSLGARGDTEAFFGQGTRLTVV.

The chain has TRBV5-6 and TRBJ2-6; D is ambiguous. With 2 bases removed from V and 0 bases from J, the gap between germline ends came to 6 bases. The CDR3 spans 15 residues. CDR1 is SGHDT, CDR2 YYEEEE, per germline. CDR3 coding DNA: TGTGCCAGCAGCTTTCTCGGCTCTGGGGCCAACGTCCTGACTTTC. Protein: CASSFLGSGANVLTF.

The chain has TRBV7-3 and TRBJ2-3, with D unclear. The germline gives CDR1 SGHTA, CDR2 FQGTGA. This CDR3 region has 14 residues. Between the trimmed V and J ends, which lost 1 base and 4 bases, there was a span of 9 bases. CDR3 sequence reads: CASSLNVSPDTQYF. CDR3 DNA: TGTGCCAGCAGCTTAAATGTGAGCCCAGATACGCAGTATTTT. Drawing the rest from reference TRBV7-3 and TRBJ2-3, the complete variable domain is GAGVSQTPSNKVTEKGKYVELRCDPISGHTALYWYRQSLGQGPEFLIYFQGTGAADDSGLPNDRFFAVRPEGSVSTLKIQRTERGDSAVYLCASSLNVSPDTQYFGPGTRLTVL.

The V and J genes are TRBV5-6 and TRBJ2-5; D is unresolved. CDR3 size: 13 residues. V lost 4 bases and J 5 bases, leaving 12 bases between the germline ends. CDR1 is SGHDT, CDR2 YYEEEE, per germline. The CDR3 DNA sequence: TGTGCCAGCAGCCTCGGGTTAATCGAGACCCAGTACTTC. It codes for CASSLGLIETQYF. The variable domain in full, with the rest retrieved from reference TRBV5-6 and TRBJ2-5, is DAGVTQSPTHLIKTRGQQVTLRCSPKSGHDTVSWYQQALGQGPQFIFQYYEEEERQRGNFPDRFSGHQFPNYSSELNVNALLLGDSALYLCASSLGLIETQYFGPGTRLLVL.

The chain links TRBV15 to TRBJ1-2; TRBD1 agrees at 7 bases. With 0 bases clipped from V and 3 bases from J, the junction kept 4 bases outside the gene matches. CDR1 is LNHNV, CDR2 YYDKDF, per germline (reference sequence). This CDR3 contains 15 residues. CDR3 region: CATSRERTGDYGYTF. The CDR3 nucleotides are TGTGCCACCAGCAGAGAACGGACAGGCGACTATGGCTACACCTTC.

The V and J genes are TRBV5-1 and TRBJ1-2; tentatively, D is TRBD1 (5 bases). Germline lookup yields CDR1 SGHRS and CDR2 YFSETQ. The CDR3 loop spans 17 amino acids. V was clipped by 0 bases and J by 3 bases, with 18 bases between them. The CDR3 nucleotides read TGCGCCAGCAGCTTGGCGTACGGGACCCTCGGTGACTATGGCTACACCTTC. As protein: CASSLAYGTLGDYGYTF.

The chain joins TRBV9 to TRBJ2-1, with D uncertain. CDR3 length: 15 amino acids. Germline lookup yields CDR1 SGDLS and CDR2 YYNGEE. Trimming cost V 0 bases and J 4 bases, with 11 bases left between them. Here the CDR3 DNA reads TGTGCCAGCAGCGTAGGGGGAAGGAAGTACAATGAGCAGTTCTTC. Protein product: CASSVGGRKYNEQFF.

This chain connects TRBV7-9 to TRBJ2-1; TRBD1 might be the D (6 bases). Germline lookup yields CDR1 SEHNR and CDR2 FQNEAQ (reference sequence). The germline V and J ends were trimmed by 8 bases and 8 bases, with 16 bases remaining between them. This CDR3 region has 13 residues. The CDR3 sequence is CASPGQHFDEQFF. The CDR3 DNA follows: TGTGCCAGCCCTGGACAGCATTTCGATGAGCAGTTCTTC.

J is TRBJ1-5 and V is TRBV5-6; 7 nucleotides align to TRBD1. V was clipped by 4 bases and J by 3 bases; unmatched bases: 7. Germline V CDR1 and CDR2: SGHDT, YYEEEE. The CDR3 length is 15 residues. The CDR3: CASSRGTVDNQPQHF. CDR3 nucleotide sequence: TGTGCCAGCAGCAGGGGGACAGTCGACAATCAGCCCCAGCATTTT.

V is TRBV29-1 and J is TRBJ2-5; D gene ambiguous. Germline V CDR1 and CDR2: SQVTM, ANQGSEA. The CDR3 sequence is 14 residues long. V lost 2 bases and J lost 5, with 15 bases in between. The CDR3 DNA is TGCAGCGTTGAAACCTCAGGTCTTATGGAGACCCAGTACTTC. This translates into CSVETSGLMETQYF.

The chain carries TRBV6-7 and TRBJ1-6; 9 bases align to TRBD1. TRBV6-7 is an open reading frame whose function is uncertain. This CDR3 is built from 14 residues. The ends lost 6 bases at V and 10 bases at J; junction bases unmatched: 7. This CDR3 reads CASRCGQGQSPLHF. Here the CDR3 DNA reads TGTGCCAGCAGATGCGGACAGGGGCAATCACCCCTCCACTTT.

The V call is TRBV28, the J call TRBJ1-3; D uncertain. The CDR3 length is 16 residues. V lost 1 base, J lost 3 bases, and 13 bases lay in between. The germline gives CDR1 MDHEN, CDR2 SYDVKM. The CDR3 spells CASSLLVLPNGNTIYF. CDR3 DNA: TGTGCCAGCAGTTTATTGGTCCTGCCGAATGGAAACACCATATATTTT.

V and J are TRBV19 and TRBJ1-5, with 8 bases matching TRBD1. V was pared by 3 bases and J by 5 bases, with 9 bases of the junction left unmatched. The germline CDR1 and CDR2 sequences are LNHDA and SQIVND (reference sequence). The CDR3 covers 16 residues. CDR3 bases: TGTGCCAGTAGTATCCTGGACAGGGCCTGGGATCAGCCCCAGCATTTT. Protein product: CASSILDRAWDQPQHF.

The chain employs TRBV5-1 and TRBJ1-4, with 7 bases aligning to TRBD1. Per the germline V gene, CDR1 is SGHRS and CDR2 is YFSETQ. The junction had 5 bases not matched to a gene; V was cut back by 3 bases and J by 6 bases. The CDR3 has 14 residues. In DNA form, the CDR3 reads TGCGCCAGCAGCTGGACAGGCTCCGATGAAAAACTGTTTTTT. The encoded protein is CASSWTGSDEKLFF.

The table lists this clone with a few counts. The CDR3, as DNA: TGTGCCAGCAGCTTGGGCGGGATTGGGGAGACCCAGTACTTC. It encodes CASSLGGIGETQYF. This chain links TRBV5-6 with TRBJ2-5, with a weak D call TRBD2 (6 bases). This CDR3 region has 14 residues. Germline V gene sequence: CDR1 SGHDT, CDR2 YYEEEE. V was cut by 0 bases and J by 5 bases, with 11 bases left in between.

The rearrangement uses TRBV7-9 and TRBJ2-7; possible D gene TRBD2, 5 bases. The V end was cut by 0 bases, the J end by 5 bases, with 11 bases between. CDR3 size: 14 residues. Germline CDR1 reads SEHNR; CDR2 reads FQNEAQ (reference sequence). CDR3 region: CASSLALAADEQYF. CDR3 sequence (DNA): TGTGCCAGCAGCTTAGCGCTGGCAGCGGACGAGCAGTACTTC.

CDR3 coding DNA: TGCAGCGTTGGAGCTAGCGGCAAAAACATTCAGTACTTC. It translates to CSVGASGKNIQYF. The genes are TRBV29-1 and TRBJ2-4; 7 bases are shared with TRBD2. Germline V gene data show CDR1 as SQVTM and CDR2 as ANQGSEA. The V and J ends lost 4 bases and 3 bases, in that order; junction bases with no gene match: 3. This CDR3 comprises 13 residues.

J is TRBJ2-3 and V is TRBV18; the D is unclear. The V gene lost 0 bases and the J gene lost 0 bases, with 16 bases spanning the gap. The V gene's germline CDR1 is KGHSH and CDR2 LQKENI. The CDR3 loop spans 18 amino acids. CDR3 region: CASSPPHWAATSTDTQYF. CDR3 bases: TGTGCCAGCTCACCACCACATTGGGCAGCGACTAGCACAGATACGCAGTATTTT. Combining the CDR3 with reference TRBV18 and TRBJ2-3 gives the whole variable domain NAGVMQNPRHLVRRRGQEARLRCSPMKGHSHVYWYRQLPEEGLKFMVYLQKENIIDESGMPKERFSAEFPKEGPSILRIQQVVRGDSAAYFCASSPPHWAATSTDTQYFGPGTRLTVL.

V is TRBV21-1 and J is TRBJ2-1; whether TRBD1, the table's D call, matches the DNA was not checked. TRBV21-1 is deemed a pseudogene. This CDR3 spans 15 amino acids. CDR3: CASSKPWGRGLEQFF. CDR3 nucleotide sequence: TGTGCCAGCAGCAAACCCTGGGGCAGGGGGCTTGAGCAGTTCTTC.

This clone was seen only a few times. The V and J genes are TRBV27 and TRBJ2-7; D remains ambiguous. V lost 0 bases to trimming and J lost 1 base, with 7 bases between them. The CDR3 sequence is 14 residues long. In germline, CDR1 is MNHEY, CDR2 SMNVEV (reference sequence). The CDR3: CASSLSHDSYEQYF. The CDR3 bases are TGTGCCAGCAGTTTATCCCATGATTCCTACGAGCAGTACTTC.

This chain connects TRBV9 to TRBJ2-3, with 8 bases that match TRBD1. Germline V gene lookup returns CDR1 SGDLS and CDR2 YYNGEE. There are 14 residues in the CDR3. With 1 base clipped from V and 6 bases from J, the junction kept 4 bases outside the gene matches. CDR3 in DNA: TGTGCCAGCAGCGTATCAGGGGGCCCGGATACGCAGTATTTT. Translated, it gives CASSVSGGPDTQYF.

This chain links TRBV6-5 with TRBJ2-7; 7 nucleotides match TRBD1. Germline trimming cut 7 bases from V and 7 bases from J; bases unmatched to any gene: 7. Per germline, CDR1 MNHEY and CDR2 SVGAGI. The CDR3 totals 12 residues. The CDR3, as DNA: TGTGCCAGCACCTACAGGGGACAGGAGCAGTACTTC. Amino acid sequence: CASTYRGQEQYF.

The rearrangement links TRBV4-3 to TRBJ2-7; D is unresolved. The CDR3 extends over 17 amino acids. V gave up 0 bases and J gave up 3 bases, with 18 bases separating them. Germline lookup yields CDR1 LGHNA and CDR2 YSLEER. The CDR3 region has the DNA TGCGCCAGCAGCCAAGAGAATAGTTGGCGCGCGCACTACGAGCAGTACTTC. It translates to CASSQENSWRAHYEQYF.

The chain is built from TRBV19 and TRBJ2-7, with D possibly matching TRBD1 (6 bases). This CDR3 is built from 14 residues. V was cut by 3 bases and J by 3 bases, with 12 bases left in between. CDR1 LNHDA and CDR2 SQIVND come from the germline V gene (reference sequence). Here the CDR3 reads CASSIEWGLYEQYF. For the CDR3, the DNA is TGTGCCAGTAGTATTGAGTGGGGGCTCTACGAGCAGTACTTC.

The J gene is TRBJ2-3, the V gene TRBV19, with 7 bases matching TRBD2. CDR1 and CDR2 from the germline V gene are LNHDA and SQIVND (reference sequence). CDR3 length: 14 residues. V dropped 11 bases and J dropped 1; count of bases not matched to a gene: 9. This CDR3 reads CAFSERGGTDTQYF. For the CDR3, the DNA is TGTGCCTTTTCAGAGCGGGGCGGCACAGATACGCAGTATTTT. Full variable domain (remainder filled in from reference TRBV19 and TRBJ2-3): DGGITQSPKYLFRKEGQNVTLSCEQNLNHDAMYWYRQDPGQGLRLIYYSQIVNDFQKGDIAEGYSVSREKKESFPLTVTSAQKNPTAFYLCAFSERGGTDTQYFGPGTRLTVL.

The V and J genes are TRBV9 and TRBJ1-2; D possibly corresponds to TRBD1 (5 bases). The CDR3 is 16 residues long. V lost 3 bases to trimming and J lost 1 base, with 16 bases between them. Germline V CDR1 and CDR2: SGDLS, YYNGEE. The CDR3 nucleotides read TGTGCCAGCAGCGGAACACTTCTTGGGGGTAACTATGGCTACACCTTC. Residues: CASSGTLLGGNYGYTF.

This clone showed up just once. The genes are TRBV28 and TRBJ1-2; TRBD1 might be the D (5 bases). The germline V gene encodes CDR1 MDHEN and CDR2 SYDVKM. The V and J ends lost 5 bases and 8 bases respectively, with 21 bases between them. The CDR3 is 15 amino acids. CDR3 sequence (DNA): TGTGCCAGCAGTGCAACCACTCAGGGTACTGGAGGCTACACCTTC. It translates to CASSATTQGTGGYTF.